This T cell receptor (beta chain) originates from a study of cytomegalovirus exposure and HLA in healthy donors. Whole-study results and caveats: It was confirmed in vitro that three of the CMV-associated chains were specific for CMV antigens. HLA-A and HLA-B allele assignments for most subjects were reportedly predicted accurately using TCR beta sequences. Sequencing likely produced, as an artifact, a cluster of highly shared sequence variants.

On this clone itself: Its antigen remains unknown.

13 Jbeta primers and 60 Vbeta primers were used for the PCR. Using immunoSEQ multiplex PCR, the repertoire was profiled, and TCRdb retains in-frame clones only, with some absent. There are 100,000 to 150,000 clones in the sample; around four fifths occur only once, and over 3% lies in the top ten. The germline V gene has CDR1 MNHNS and CDR2 SASEGT. The CDR3 spans 15 residues. V was clipped by 0 bases and J by 3 bases; unmatched bases: 3. The chain is built from TRBV6-1 and TRBJ2-7; the match to TRBD2 covers 9 bases. This TCR was recovered from a woman between 35 and 50 years old in good health and CMV-seropositive. Source material: PBMCs. CDR3 residues: CASSEASGGIYEQYF. The DNA of the CDR3 is TGTGCCAGCAGTGAAGCTAGCGGGGGAATCTACGAGCAGTACTTC.